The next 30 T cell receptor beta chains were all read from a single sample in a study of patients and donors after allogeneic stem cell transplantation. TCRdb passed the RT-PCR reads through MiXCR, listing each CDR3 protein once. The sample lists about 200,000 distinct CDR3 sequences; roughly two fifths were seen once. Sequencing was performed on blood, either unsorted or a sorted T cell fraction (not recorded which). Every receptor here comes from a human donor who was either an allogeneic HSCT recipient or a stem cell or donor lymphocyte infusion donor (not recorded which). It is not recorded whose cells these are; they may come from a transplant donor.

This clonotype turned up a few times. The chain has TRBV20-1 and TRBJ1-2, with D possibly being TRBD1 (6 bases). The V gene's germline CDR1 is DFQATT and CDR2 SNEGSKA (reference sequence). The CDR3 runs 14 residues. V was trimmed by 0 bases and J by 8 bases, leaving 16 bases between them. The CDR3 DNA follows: TGCAGTGCTAGAGATCGGGGGGCCGCTAGGGGCTACACCTTC. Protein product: CSARDRGAARGYTF.

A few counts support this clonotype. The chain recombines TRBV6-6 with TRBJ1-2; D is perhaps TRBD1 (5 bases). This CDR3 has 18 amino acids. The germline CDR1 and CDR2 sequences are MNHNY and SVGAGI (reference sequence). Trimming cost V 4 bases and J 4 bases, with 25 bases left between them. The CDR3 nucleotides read TGTGCCAGCAGTTCCCTCGGGGGTGACGGGAGGGCTCTCTATGGCTACACCTTC. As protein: CASSSLGGDGRALYGYTF.

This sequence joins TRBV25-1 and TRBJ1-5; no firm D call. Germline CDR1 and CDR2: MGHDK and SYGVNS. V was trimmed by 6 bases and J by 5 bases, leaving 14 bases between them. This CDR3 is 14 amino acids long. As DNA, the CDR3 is TGTGCCAGCAGCCCTCTATTTGGGGATCAGCCCCAGCATTTT. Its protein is CASSPLFGDQPQHF.

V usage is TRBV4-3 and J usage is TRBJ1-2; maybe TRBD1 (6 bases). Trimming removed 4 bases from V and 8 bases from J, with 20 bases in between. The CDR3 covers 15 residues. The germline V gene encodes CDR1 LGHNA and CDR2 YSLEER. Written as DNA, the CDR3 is TGCGCCAGCAGCCTGACATTACAGGGTCTCTCGGGCTACACCTTC. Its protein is CASSLTLQGLSGYTF.

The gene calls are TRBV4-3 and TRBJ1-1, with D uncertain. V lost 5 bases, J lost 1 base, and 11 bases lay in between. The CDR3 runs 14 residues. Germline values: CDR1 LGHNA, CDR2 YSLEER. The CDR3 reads CASSERPGNTEAFF. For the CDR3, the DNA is TGCGCCAGCAGCGAGAGGCCGGGGAACACTGAAGCTTTCTTT.

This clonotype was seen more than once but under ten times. The CDR3 coding sequence is TGTGCCAGCAGTTTGCTAGCGGGAGACGAGCAGTACTTC. It encodes CASSLLAGDEQYF. This chain links TRBV12-3 or TRBV12-4 with TRBJ2-7; 10 bases are a match to TRBD2. CDR3 length equals 13 residues. V dropped 3 bases and J dropped 5; count of bases not matched to a gene: 1.

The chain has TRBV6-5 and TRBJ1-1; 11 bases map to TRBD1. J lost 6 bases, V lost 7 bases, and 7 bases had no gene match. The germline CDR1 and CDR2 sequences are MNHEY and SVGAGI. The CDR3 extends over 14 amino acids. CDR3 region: CASTDAGQGAEAFF. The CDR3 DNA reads TGTGCCAGCACCGACGCGGGACAGGGGGCTGAAGCTTTCTTT.

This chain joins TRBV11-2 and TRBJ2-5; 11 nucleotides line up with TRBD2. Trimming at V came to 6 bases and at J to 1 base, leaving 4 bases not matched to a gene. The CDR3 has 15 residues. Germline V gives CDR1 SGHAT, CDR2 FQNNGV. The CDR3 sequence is CASRDSGRVQETQYF. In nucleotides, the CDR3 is TGTGCCAGCAGGGATAGCGGGAGGGTCCAAGAGACCCAGTACTTC.

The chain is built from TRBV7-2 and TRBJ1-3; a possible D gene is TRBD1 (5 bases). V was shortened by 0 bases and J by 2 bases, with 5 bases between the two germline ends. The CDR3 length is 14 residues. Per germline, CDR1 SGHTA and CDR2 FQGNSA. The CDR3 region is CASSLARAGNTIYF. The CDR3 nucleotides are TGTGCCAGCAGCTTAGCCAGGGCTGGAAACACCATATATTTT.

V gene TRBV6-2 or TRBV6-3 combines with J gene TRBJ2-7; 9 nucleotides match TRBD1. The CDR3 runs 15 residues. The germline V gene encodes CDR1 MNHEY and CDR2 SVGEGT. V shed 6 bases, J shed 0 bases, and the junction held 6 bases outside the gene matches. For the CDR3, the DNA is TGTGCCAGCAGGGGCGGGACAGGGAGCTCCTACGAGCAGTACTTC. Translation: CASRGGTGSSYEQYF.

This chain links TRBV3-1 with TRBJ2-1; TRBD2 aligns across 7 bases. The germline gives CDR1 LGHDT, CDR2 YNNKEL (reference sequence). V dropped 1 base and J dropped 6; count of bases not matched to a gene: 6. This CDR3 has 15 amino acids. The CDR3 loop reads CASSQVVTSFNEQFF. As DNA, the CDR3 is TGTGCCAGCAGCCAAGTTGTGACTAGCTTCAATGAGCAGTTCTTC.

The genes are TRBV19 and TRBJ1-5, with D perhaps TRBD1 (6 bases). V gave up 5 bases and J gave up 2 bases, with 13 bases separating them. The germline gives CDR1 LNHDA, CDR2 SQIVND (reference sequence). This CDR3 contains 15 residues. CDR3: CASSRQAIGNQPQHF. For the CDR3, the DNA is TGTGCCAGTAGTCGACAGGCCATTGGCAATCAGCCCCAGCATTTT.

Written as DNA, the CDR3 is TGTGCCAGCAATGCGGGAGGCGGCACAGATACGCAGTATTTT. Translation gives CASNAGGGTDTQYF. V is TRBV12-3 or TRBV12-4 and J is TRBJ2-3; 8 bases are a match to TRBD2. There are 14 residues in the CDR3. Trimming cost V 7 bases and J 1 base; bases outside gene matches: 4.

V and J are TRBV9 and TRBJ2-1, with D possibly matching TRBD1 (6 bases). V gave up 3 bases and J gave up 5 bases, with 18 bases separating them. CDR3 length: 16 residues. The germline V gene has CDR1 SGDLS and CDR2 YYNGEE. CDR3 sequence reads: CASSAPRDNINNEQFF. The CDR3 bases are TGTGCCAGCAGCGCCCCCCGGGACAACATTAACAATGAGCAGTTCTTC.

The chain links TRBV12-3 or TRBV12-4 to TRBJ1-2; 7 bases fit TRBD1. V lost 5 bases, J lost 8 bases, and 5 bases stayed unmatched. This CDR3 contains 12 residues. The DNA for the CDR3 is TGTGCCAGCAGTGAAGGGACAGCGGGCTACACCTTC. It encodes CASSEGTAGYTF.

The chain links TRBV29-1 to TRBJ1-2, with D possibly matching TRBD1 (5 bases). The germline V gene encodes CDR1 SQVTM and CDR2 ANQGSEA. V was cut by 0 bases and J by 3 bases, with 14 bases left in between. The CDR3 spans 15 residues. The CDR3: CSVEEGEGYDYGYTF. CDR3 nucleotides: TGCAGCGTTGAAGAGGGGGAGGGGTACGACTATGGCTACACCTTC.

The CDR3 sequence: CASSFWESFDYGYTF. The CDR3 nucleotides are TGTGCCAGCAGCTTCTGGGAGTCCTTCGACTATGGCTACACCTTC. The chain recombines TRBV5-4 with TRBJ1-2; D uncertain. Per the germline V gene, CDR1 is SGHNT and CDR2 is YYREEE (reference sequence). The CDR3 is 15 residues long. V was trimmed by 2 bases and J by 3 bases, leaving 14 bases between them.

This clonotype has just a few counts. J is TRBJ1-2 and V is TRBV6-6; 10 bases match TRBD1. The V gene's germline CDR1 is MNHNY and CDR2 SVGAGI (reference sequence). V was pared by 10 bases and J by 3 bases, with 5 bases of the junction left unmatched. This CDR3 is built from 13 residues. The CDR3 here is CAIQTGGDYGYTF. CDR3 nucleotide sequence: TGTGCCATCCAGACAGGGGGCGACTATGGCTACACCTTC.

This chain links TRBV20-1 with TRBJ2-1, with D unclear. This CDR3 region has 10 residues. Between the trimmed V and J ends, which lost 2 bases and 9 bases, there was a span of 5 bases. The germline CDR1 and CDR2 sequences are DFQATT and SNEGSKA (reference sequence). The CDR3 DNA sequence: TGCAGTGCTAGACAGGTTGAGCAGTTCTTC. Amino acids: CSARQVEQFF.

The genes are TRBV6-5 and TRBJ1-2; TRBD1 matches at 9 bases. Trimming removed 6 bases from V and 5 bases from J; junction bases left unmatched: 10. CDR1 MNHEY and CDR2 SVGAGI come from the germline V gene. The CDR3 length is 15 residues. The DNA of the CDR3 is TGTGCCAGCAGGGACGGGACAGGGAATCTATATGGCTACACCTTC. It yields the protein CASRDGTGNLYGYTF.

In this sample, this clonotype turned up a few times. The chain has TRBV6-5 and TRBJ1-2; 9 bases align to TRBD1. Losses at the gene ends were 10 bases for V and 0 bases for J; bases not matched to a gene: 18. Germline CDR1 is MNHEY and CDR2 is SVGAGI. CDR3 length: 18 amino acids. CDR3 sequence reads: CAIGTGTTVLHSNYGYTF. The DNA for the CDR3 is TGTGCCATCGGGACAGGGACTACCGTACTCCACTCTAACTATGGCTACACCTTC.

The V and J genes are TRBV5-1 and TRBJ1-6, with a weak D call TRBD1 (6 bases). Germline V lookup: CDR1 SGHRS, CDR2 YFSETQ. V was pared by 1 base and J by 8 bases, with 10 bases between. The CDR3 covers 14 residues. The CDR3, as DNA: TGCGCCAGCAGCTTGAGGGGGACGGATTCACCCCTCCACTTT. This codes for CASSLRGTDSPLHF.

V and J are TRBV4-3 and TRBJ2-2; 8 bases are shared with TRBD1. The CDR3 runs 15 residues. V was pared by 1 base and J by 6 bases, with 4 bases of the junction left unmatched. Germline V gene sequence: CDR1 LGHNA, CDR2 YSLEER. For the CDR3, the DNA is TGCGCCAGCAGCCAAGGGACAGGGTATGCCGGGGAGCTGTTTTTT. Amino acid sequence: CASSQGTGYAGELFF.

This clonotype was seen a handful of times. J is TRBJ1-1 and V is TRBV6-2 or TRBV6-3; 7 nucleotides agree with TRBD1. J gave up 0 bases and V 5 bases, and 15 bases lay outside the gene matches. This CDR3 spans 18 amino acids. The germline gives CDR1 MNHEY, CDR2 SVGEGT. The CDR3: CASSHTDRTRAMNTEAFF. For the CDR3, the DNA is TGTGCCAGCAGTCATACGGACAGGACCCGCGCCATGAACACTGAAGCTTTCTTT.

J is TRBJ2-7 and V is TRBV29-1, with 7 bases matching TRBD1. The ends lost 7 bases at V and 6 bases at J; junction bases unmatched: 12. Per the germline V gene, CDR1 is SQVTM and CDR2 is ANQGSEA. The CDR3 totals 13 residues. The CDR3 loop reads CSARLTGPGEQYF. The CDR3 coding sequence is TGCAGCGCGAGATTGACAGGGCCCGGCGAGCAGTACTTC.

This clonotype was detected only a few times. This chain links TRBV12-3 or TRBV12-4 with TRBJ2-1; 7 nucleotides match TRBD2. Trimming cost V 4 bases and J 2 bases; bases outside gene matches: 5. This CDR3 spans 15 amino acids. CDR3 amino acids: CASSSERDPYNEQFF. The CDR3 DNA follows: TGTGCCAGCAGTTCCGAGCGGGACCCCTACAATGAGCAGTTCTTC.

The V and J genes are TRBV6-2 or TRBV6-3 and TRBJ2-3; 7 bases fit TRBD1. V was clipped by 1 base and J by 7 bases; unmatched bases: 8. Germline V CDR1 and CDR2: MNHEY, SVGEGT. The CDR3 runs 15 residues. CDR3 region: CASSYWGAGGNTQYF. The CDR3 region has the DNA TGTGCCAGCAGTTACTGGGGCGCAGGGGGAAATACGCAGTATTTT.

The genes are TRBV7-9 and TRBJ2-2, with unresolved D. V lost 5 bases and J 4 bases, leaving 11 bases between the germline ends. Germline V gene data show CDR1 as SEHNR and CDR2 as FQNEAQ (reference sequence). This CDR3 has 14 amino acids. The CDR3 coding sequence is TGTGCCAGCAGCCTCCAAGGGTTCACCGGGGAGCTGTTTTTT. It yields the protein CASSLQGFTGELFF.

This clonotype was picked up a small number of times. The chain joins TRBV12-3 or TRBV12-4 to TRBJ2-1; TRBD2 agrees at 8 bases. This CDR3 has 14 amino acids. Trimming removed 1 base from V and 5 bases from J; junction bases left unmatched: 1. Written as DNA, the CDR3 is TGTGCCAGCAGTTTAGAACTAGCGGACAATGAGCAGTTCTTC. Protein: CASSLELADNEQFF.

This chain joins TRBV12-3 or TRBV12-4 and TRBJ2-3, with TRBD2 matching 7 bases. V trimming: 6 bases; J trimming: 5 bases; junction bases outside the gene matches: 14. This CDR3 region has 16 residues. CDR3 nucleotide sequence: TGTGCCAGCAGCTATATAGTTAAGCCGGGGGGAGATACGCAGTATTTT. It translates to CASSYIVKPGGDTQYF.